A single sample is the source of the 24 T cell receptor beta chains below, sequenced in a study of cytomegalovirus exposure and HLA in healthy donors. Primers for the PCR totalled 60 Vbeta and 13 Jbeta. The method was immunoSEQ multiplex PCR; TCRdb's version includes in-frame clones alone and lacks a portion of them. The top ten hold about 1.7% of the sample, which has 130,000 or so clones, 75% to 80% seen once. The sequencing input was PBMCs. The source is a female donor in good health and CMV-seronegative.

The rearrangement uses TRBV6-5 and TRBJ2-5, with a tentative D call TRBD1 (6 bases). The J call is in doubt because the DNA end fits TRBJ2-7 better. The CDR3 loop spans 13 amino acids. Germline V lookup: CDR1 MNHEY, CDR2 SVGAGI. The CDR3, as DNA: TGTGCCAGCAGAACTCAGGGGATTTACGAGCAGTACTTC. It encodes CASRTQGIYEQYF.

This chain uses TRBV9 with TRBJ2-5; 10 nucleotides align to TRBD1. The CDR3 covers 14 residues. Trimming cost V 2 bases and J 5 bases; bases outside gene matches: 3. Germline V gives CDR1 SGDLS, CDR2 YYNGEE. CDR3: CASSVRQGAETQYF. CDR3 coding DNA: TGTGCCAGCAGCGTCCGACAGGGGGCCGAGACCCAGTACTTC.

This chain connects TRBV19 to TRBJ2-5, with D perhaps TRBD1 (6 bases). CDR3 length equals 14 residues. Trimming took off 6 bases at V and 5 bases at J, with 16 bases between the two ends. CDR1 and CDR2 (germline): LNHDA, SQIVND (reference sequence). The chain's CDR3 is CASSKGEGTETQYF. DNA for the CDR3: TGTGCCAGTAGCAAGGGGGAAGGAACGGAGACCCAGTACTTC.

This rearrangement joins TRBV5-1 to TRBJ1-5; 10 bases agree with TRBD1. Germline assignment: CDR1 SGHRS and CDR2 YFSETQ. The CDR3 extends over 14 amino acids. Unmatched junction bases numbered 2, after V lost 4 bases and J lost 4 bases. In DNA form, the CDR3 reads TGCGCCAGCAGCGCGGGACAGGGGAATCAGCCCCAGCATTTT. Protein product: CASSAGQGNQPQHF.

For this clone: A read error may account for a junction end that differs from germline. The chain is built from TRBV23-1 and TRBJ1-2; D is unclear. TRBV23-1 is an ORF; its function is uncertain. The CDR3 is made up of 10 amino acids. As DNA, the CDR3 is TGCGCCAGCAGTCAGGATCCGGGAAGCTTC. Protein product: CASSQDPGSF.

This clone was picked up a small number of times. The CDR3 sequence is CASRDVSQGAVYGYTF. The CDR3, as DNA: TGTGCCAGCCGCGATGTTAGCCAGGGGGCTGTCTATGGCTACACCTTC. The chain employs TRBV27 and TRBJ1-2, with 8 bases fitting TRBD1. CDR1 and CDR2 (germline): MNHEY, SMNVEV (reference sequence). The length of the CDR3 is 16 residues. The trim removed 8 bases at V and 4 bases at J, leaving 15 bases unmatched.

The chain links TRBV29-1 to TRBJ2-1, with 10 positions matching TRBD2. Germline CDR1 is SQVTM and CDR2 is ANQGSEA. The CDR3 runs 14 residues. With V trimmed by 4 bases and J by 4 bases, 4 bases remained unmatched. CDR3 DNA: TGCAGCGTTGGGGTAGCGGGGGGATACAATGAGCAGTTCTTC. Translating it yields CSVGVAGGYNEQFF.

Only a few counts were recorded for this clone. The gene calls are TRBV9 and TRBJ2-7; D is perhaps TRBD2 (6 bases). Germline values: CDR1 SGDLS, CDR2 YYNGEE. The CDR3 is made up of 13 amino acids. V dropped 3 bases and J dropped 6 bases, with 13 bases sitting between them. As DNA, the CDR3 is TGTGCCAGCAGCGAGGAGGGATTCTCCGAGCAGTACTTC. This gives the protein CASSEEGFSEQYF.

CDR3 protein: CASSPGWTSGESTDTQYF. The CDR3 DNA reads TGTGCCAGCAGCCCGGGCTGGACTAGCGGGGAAAGCACAGATACGCAGTATTTT. This sequence joins TRBV13 and TRBJ2-3, with 12 bases identical to TRBD2. Losses at the gene ends were 5 bases for V and 0 bases for J; bases not matched to a gene: 9. Germline V gene data show CDR1 as PRHDT and CDR2 as FYEKMQ (reference sequence). The CDR3 totals 18 residues.

The genes are TRBV28 and TRBJ1-2, with 12 bases fitting TRBD1. V lost 6 bases and J lost 7; bases outside the gene matches: 9. Looked up from germline, CDR1 is MDHEN and CDR2 is SYDVKM. CDR3 length: 15 residues. CDR3 sequence reads: CASRSAGTGGAGYTF. The CDR3 nucleotides are TGTGCCAGCAGATCGGCCGGGACAGGGGGCGCTGGCTACACCTTC.

This clone was recorded a few times. The chain uses TRBV6-1 and TRBJ1-5; D may be TRBD1 (5 bases). Germline CDR1 MNHNS, CDR2 SASEGT. The CDR3 is made up of 12 amino acids. Trimming pared 6 bases from V and 2 bases from J, leaving 5 bases between. The CDR3 coding sequence is TGTGCCAGCAGAGGGGGCAATCAGCCCCAGCATTTT. Its protein is CASRGGNQPQHF.

The V and J genes are TRBV6-6 and TRBJ1-2; D gene ambiguous. CDR3 length: 15 amino acids. V lost 0 bases and J 2 bases, leaving 10 bases between the germline ends. Germline loops: CDR1 MNHNY, CDR2 SVGAGI (reference sequence). CDR3: CASSYSAGNNYGYTF. CDR3 sequence (DNA): TGTGCCAGCAGTTACTCGGCCGGGAACAACTATGGCTACACCTTC.

This clone was recorded a few times. This chain connects TRBV9 to TRBJ1-1; 7 bases match TRBD1. Germline CDR1 is SGDLS and CDR2 is YYNGEE. The CDR3 runs 14 residues. V dropped 3 bases and J dropped 2; count of bases not matched to a gene: 4. CDR3 nucleotides: TGTGCCAGCAGCGCCACAGGGGTCAACACTGAAGCTTTCTTT. It specifies CASSATGVNTEAFF.

V and J are TRBV29-1 and TRBJ2-5; TRBD2 matches at 10 bases. The CDR3 is made up of 15 amino acids. After removal of 4 bases from V and 7 bases from J, the junction contained 12 bases not matched to a gene. Germline V CDR1 and CDR2: SQVTM, ANQGSEA. This CDR3 reads CSVAYTSGEYGTQYF. In nucleotides, the CDR3 is TGCAGCGTTGCGTATACTAGCGGGGAATATGGGACCCAGTACTTC. The complete variable domain, with remaining parts taken from reference TRBV29-1 and TRBJ2-5, reads SAVISQKPSRDICQRGTSLTIQCQVDSQVTMMFWYRQQPGQSLTLIATANQGSEATYESGFVIDKFPISRPNLTFSTLTVSNMSPEDSSIYLCSVAYTSGEYGTQYFGPGTRLLVL.

V is TRBV5-4 and J is TRBJ1-6; 8 positions agree with TRBD1. With 3 bases clipped from V and 7 bases from J, the junction kept 6 bases outside the gene matches. Germline V lookup: CDR1 SGHNT, CDR2 YYREEE (reference sequence). The CDR3 covers 15 residues. CDR3: CASSSGGTGNSPLHF. The CDR3 DNA reads as TGTGCCAGCAGCTCAGGGGGGACAGGAAATTCACCCCTCCACTTT.

This chain joins TRBV7-6 and TRBJ2-2; TRBD2 might be the D (6 bases). The CDR3 loop spans 16 amino acids. Germline loops: CDR1 SGHVS, CDR2 FNYEAQ. V was clipped by 4 bases and J by 7 bases, with 19 bases between them. The DNA for the CDR3 is TGTGCCAGCAGCTGGGACTTCCTAGGAAGCGGCGGGGAGCTGTTTTTT. This codes for CASSWDFLGSGGELFF.

This clone was recorded a few times. The chain employs TRBV19 and TRBJ1-1; no reliable D call. V was clipped by 3 bases and J by 4 bases, with 9 bases between them. This CDR3 comprises 13 residues. Germline V gene data show CDR1 as LNHDA and CDR2 as SQIVND (reference sequence). The CDR3 coding sequence is TGTGCCAGTAGTATCTCGGTCGGCACTGAAGCTTTCTTT. It encodes CASSISVGTEAFF.

This chain connects TRBV18 to TRBJ1-6, with D tentatively TRBD1 (5 bases). The CDR3 contains 16 residues. Trimming left V 3 bases short and J 7 bases short, with 16 bases between. Germline CDR1 KGHSH, CDR2 LQKENI. The CDR3 DNA is TGTGCCAGCTCACCCGCCACAGGTTATCCAAATTCACCCCTCCACTTT. It codes for CASSPATGYPNSPLHF.

V gene TRBV4-2 combines with J gene TRBJ2-7, with 9 bases aligning to TRBD1. Unmatched junction bases numbered 14, after V lost 4 bases and J lost 1 base. CDR3 length: 18 residues. Germline V gene sequence: CDR1 LGHNA, CDR2 YNFKEQ. Written as DNA, the CDR3 is TGTGCCAGCAGCCCGAACCCGGGACAGGGCGAAGCGTCCTACGAGCAGTACTTC. The encoded protein is CASSPNPGQGEASYEQYF.

The chain combines TRBV27 with TRBJ2-7; D not certain. The CDR3 is 13 residues long. Trimming removed 3 bases at V and 3 bases at J, with 9 bases between. Per the germline V gene, CDR1 is MNHEY and CDR2 is SMNVEV (reference sequence). CDR3 sequence (DNA): TGTGCCAGCAGTTTTAAGCCTTACTACGAGCAGTACTTC. Translating gives CASSFKPYYEQYF.

The chain is built from TRBV6-5 and TRBJ1-2; 12 positions match TRBD1. Germline V gives CDR1 MNHEY, CDR2 SVGAGI. The CDR3 contains 16 residues. With 0 bases clipped from V and 6 bases from J, the junction kept 5 bases outside the gene matches. CDR3 sequence: CASSYSGQGAQNGYTF. CDR3 coding DNA: TGTGCCAGCAGTTACTCGGGACAGGGGGCGCAAAATGGCTACACCTTC.

This sequence joins TRBV2 and TRBJ2-7; perhaps TRBD1 as D (5 bases). Trimming took off 0 bases at V and 8 bases at J, with 20 bases between the two ends. Germline V lookup: CDR1 SNHLY, CDR2 FYNNEI. The CDR3 sequence is 16 residues long. CDR3 residues: CASSEAKGPGADKQYF. For the CDR3, the DNA is TGTGCCAGCAGTGAAGCTAAGGGCCCAGGCGCGGACAAGCAGTACTTC.

The CDR3 loop reads CASSQEGANSGNTIYF. The CDR3 coding sequence is TGTGCCAGCAGCCAGGAGGGGGCGAACTCTGGAAACACCATATATTTT. The J gene is TRBJ1-3, the V gene TRBV4-2; 7 bases fit TRBD1. There are 16 residues in the CDR3. J gave up 0 bases and V 3 bases, and 5 bases lay outside the gene matches. Germline CDR1 and CDR2: LGHNA and YNFKEQ.

This clone was seen only once. The genes are TRBV7-9 and TRBJ2-3, with 7 bases identical to TRBD1. This CDR3 contains 15 residues. Trimming took 3 bases from V and 7 from J; bases not matched to a gene: 10. Germline lookup yields CDR1 SEHNR and CDR2 FQNEAQ (reference sequence). Written as DNA, the CDR3 is TGTGCCAGCAGCTTTGAAGGGGGCCGGACAAATACGCAGTATTTT. Its protein product is CASSFEGGRTNTQYF. Full variable domain (missing parts from reference TRBV7-9 and TRBJ2-3): DTGVSQNPRHKITKRGQNVTFRCDPISEHNRLYWYRQTLGQGPEFLTYFQNEAQLEKSRLLSDRFSAERPKGSFSTLEIQRTEQGDSAMYLCASSFEGGRTNTQYFGPGTRLTVL.